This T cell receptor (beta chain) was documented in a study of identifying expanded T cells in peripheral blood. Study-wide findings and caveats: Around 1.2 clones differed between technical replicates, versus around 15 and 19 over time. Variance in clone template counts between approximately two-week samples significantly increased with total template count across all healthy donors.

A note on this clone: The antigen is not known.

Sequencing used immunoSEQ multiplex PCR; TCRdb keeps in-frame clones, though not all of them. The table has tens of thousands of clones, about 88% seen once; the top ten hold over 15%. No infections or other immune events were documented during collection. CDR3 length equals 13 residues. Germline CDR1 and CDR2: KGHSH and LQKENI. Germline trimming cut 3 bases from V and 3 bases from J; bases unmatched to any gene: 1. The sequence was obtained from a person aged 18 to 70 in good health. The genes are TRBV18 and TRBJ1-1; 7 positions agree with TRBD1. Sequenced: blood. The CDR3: CASSPQGDTEAFF. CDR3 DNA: TGTGCCAGCTCACCTCAGGGGGACACTGAAGCTTTCTTT. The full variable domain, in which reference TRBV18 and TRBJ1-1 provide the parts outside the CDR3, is NAGVMQNPRHLVRRRGQEARLRCSPMKGHSHVYWYRQLPEEGLKFMVYLQKENIIDESGMPKERFSAEFPKEGPSILRIQQVVRGDSAAYFCASSPQGDTEAFFGQGTRLTVV.